The 19 T cell receptor beta chains below were found in one sample sequenced in a study of cytomegalovirus exposure and HLA in healthy donors. PCR involved 60 Vbeta and 13 Jbeta primers. Sequencing used immunoSEQ multiplex PCR; TCRdb keeps in-frame clones, though not all of them. The data show some 89,000 clones, approximately 72% seen once. The specimen was PBMCs. These receptors were taken from a woman in her forties in good health and CMV-seropositive.

The V and J genes are TRBV13 and TRBJ2-3; 14 bases are shared with TRBD2. V shed 6 bases, J shed 1 base, and the junction held 9 bases outside the gene matches. The CDR3 is 18 residues long. Germline assignment: CDR1 PRHDT and CDR2 FYEKMQ (reference sequence). The CDR3 DNA follows: TGTGCCAGCAGTCGCCGACTAGCGGGAGGGCCGGGCACAGATACGCAGTATTTT. Encoded protein: CASSRRLAGGPGTDTQYF.

The chain carries TRBV6-4 and TRBJ2-6; possibly TRBD1 for D (5 bases). V was clipped by 5 bases and J by 1 base, with 12 bases between them. The CDR3 contains 16 residues. Looked up from germline, CDR1 is MRHNA and CDR2 is SNTAGT. The CDR3 region is CASSPDRGSGANVLTF. The CDR3 DNA reads as TGTGCCAGCAGTCCCGACAGAGGATCTGGGGCCAACGTCCTGACTTTC.

In regard to this clone: The same CDR3 also results from other DNA sequences found in this sample. The V and J genes are TRBV9 and TRBJ1-5; perhaps TRBD1 as D (5 bases). This CDR3 has 14 amino acids. The germline V gene encodes CDR1 SGDLS and CDR2 YYNGEE. The germline V and J ends were trimmed by 2 bases and 3 bases, with 9 bases remaining between them. CDR3 nucleotides: TGTGCCAGCAGCGTCGACAGCTCCAATCAGCCCCAGCATTTT. Translation: CASSVDSSNQPQHF. Complete variable domain (other parts from reference TRBV9 and TRBJ1-5): DSGVTQTPKHLITATGQRVTLRCSPRSGDLSVYWYQQSLDQGLQFLIQYYNGEERAKGNILERFSAQQFPDLHSELNLSSLELGDSALYFCASSVDSSNQPQHFGDGTRLSIL.

This clone was observed a single time. The chain links TRBV2 to TRBJ2-1; possibly TRBD1 for D (6 bases). This CDR3 is 13 amino acids long. Trimming took 6 bases from V and 4 from J, leaving 10 bases between them. Germline-derived CDR1 and CDR2 are SNHLY and FYNNEI. This CDR3 reads CASSSRGYNEQFF. DNA for the CDR3: TGTGCCAGCAGCTCAAGGGGGTACAATGAGCAGTTCTTC.

This sequence joins TRBV28 and TRBJ2-7; 9 bases fit TRBD1. CDR1 is MDHEN and CDR2 is SYDVKM in the germline V gene. The CDR3 runs 14 residues. Trimming at V came to 7 bases and at J to 2 bases, leaving 6 bases not matched to a gene. CDR3: CASNPGQGPYEQYF. In DNA, the CDR3 is TGTGCCAGCAACCCGGGACAGGGACCCTACGAGCAGTACTTC.

The chain couples TRBV7-9 to TRBJ2-7, with 8 bases that match TRBD2. The V segment lost 4 bases and the J segment 5 bases; nucleotides outside the gene matches: 13. CDR3 length: 16 amino acids. Germline V gene data show CDR1 as SEHNR and CDR2 as FQNEAQ (reference sequence). CDR3 DNA sequence: TGTGCCAGCAGCTCATATGGGTGGCGGGAGGCCCACGAGCAGTACTTC. Protein: CASSSYGWREAHEQYF.

The DNA of the CDR3 is TGCGCCAGCAGCCAAGATTTAGGAGGGTACCCTGGAAACACCATATATTTT. Translated, it gives CASSQDLGGYPGNTIYF. The chain has TRBV4-1 and TRBJ1-3; D is undetermined. The V and J ends lost 0 bases and 2 bases respectively, with 14 bases between them. Germline CDR1 and CDR2: MGHRA and YSYEKL. CDR3 length: 17 residues.

The DNA of the CDR3 is TGTGCCAGCAGCTTAGACTGGAGCGGGCTGGTCACAGATACGCAGTATTTT. Its protein product is CASSLDWSGLVTDTQYF. The genes are TRBV7-9 and TRBJ2-3, with a tentative D call TRBD2 (6 bases). Germline values: CDR1 SEHNR, CDR2 FQNEAQ (reference sequence). The CDR3 runs to 17 residues. V lost 1 base, J lost 2 bases, and 16 bases lay in between.

The CDR3 loop is CASSLSGGGQPQHF. The CDR3 nucleotides are TGTGCCAGCAGCTTATCAGGGGGTGGACAGCCCCAGCATTTT. The genes are TRBV7-2 and TRBJ1-5; 7 nucleotides match TRBD1. The CDR3 has 14 amino acids. The germline V gene encodes CDR1 SGHTA and CDR2 FQGNSA. The V gene end was trimmed by 2 bases and the J gene end by 7 bases; junction bases not matched to a gene: 5.

This clone was recorded once. The chain employs TRBV9 and TRBJ2-7; D may be TRBD1 (5 bases). The germline V gene has CDR1 SGDLS and CDR2 YYNGEE. Trimming stripped 1 base from V and 0 bases from J, with 11 bases between. This CDR3 comprises 15 residues. CDR3: CASSVTGGYSYEQYF. CDR3 nucleotide sequence: TGTGCCAGCAGCGTAACAGGCGGATACTCCTACGAGCAGTACTTC.

This chain joins TRBV29-1 and TRBJ1-4; TRBD1 agrees at 7 bases. The CDR3 is 15 amino acids. Germline trimming cut 6 bases from V and 6 bases from J; bases unmatched to any gene: 13. Germline CDR1 SQVTM, CDR2 ANQGSEA. CDR3 bases: TGCAGCGTGTCCACGGGACAGCCCTGGGATGAAAAACTGTTTTTT. Its protein is CSVSTGQPWDEKLFF.

This chain connects TRBV29-1 to TRBJ1-2; the D gene is possibly TRBD1 (5 bases). Germline CDR1 is SQVTM and CDR2 is ANQGSEA. V dropped 4 bases and J dropped 0 bases, with 12 bases sitting between them. The CDR3 sequence is 14 residues long. CDR3 nucleotides: TGCAGCGTTGTTCGGGGGACGGCTAACTATGGCTACACCTTC. Its translation: CSVVRGTANYGYTF.

This clone was picked up one time. CDR3 loop: CASSARLVSDEQFF. The CDR3, as DNA: TGTGCCAGCAGCGCAAGACTAGTATCGGATGAGCAGTTCTTC. The rearrangement uses TRBV7-2 and TRBJ2-1; tentative D call: TRBD2 (6 bases). The germline V gene encodes CDR1 SGHTA and CDR2 FQGNSA. CDR3 length: 14 amino acids. V lost 5 bases, J lost 8 bases, and 16 bases lay in between.

The table lists this clone with a few counts. The J gene is TRBJ2-3, the V gene TRBV6-5; no reliable D call. This CDR3 contains 14 residues. CDR1 is MNHEY, CDR2 SVGAGI, per germline. V lost 6 bases, J lost 0 bases, and 10 bases lay in between. Written as DNA, the CDR3 is TGTGCCAGCAGCGAAACCACTAGCACAGATACGCAGTATTTT. As protein: CASSETTSTDTQYF.

The CDR3 nucleotides are TGTGCCAGCAGCTTAGCGGGGAGAGACACTGAAGCTTTCTTT. Translation: CASSLAGRDTEAFF. The genes are TRBV13 and TRBJ1-1; D is ambiguous. The ends were cut back, 1 base at V and 3 bases at J, with 9 bases in the middle. Germline V gives CDR1 PRHDT, CDR2 FYEKMQ (reference sequence). The CDR3 is made up of 14 amino acids.

This rearrangement joins TRBV5-1 to TRBJ2-7, with 8 nucleotides matching TRBD1. Germline CDR1 SGHRS, CDR2 YFSETQ. The CDR3 sequence is 16 residues long. Trimming at V came to 2 bases and at J to 0 bases, leaving 7 bases not matched to a gene. CDR3: CASSLQPGTGSYEQYF. In DNA, the CDR3 is TGCGCCAGCAGCTTACAGCCCGGGACAGGCTCCTACGAGCAGTACTTC.

The rearrangement uses TRBV4-1 and TRBJ2-7, with a possible D match to TRBD1 (6 bases). Per the germline V gene, CDR1 is MGHRA and CDR2 is YSYEKL. Trimming removed 1 base from V and 7 bases from J, with 8 bases in between. The CDR3 contains 12 residues. Here the CDR3 DNA reads TGCGCCAGCAGCCAAGGCGACAGGGAGCAGTACTTC. Translation: CASSQGDREQYF.

The J gene is TRBJ2-2, the V gene TRBV29-1; the D gene is possibly TRBD1 (7 bases). The germline V gene encodes CDR1 SQVTM and CDR2 ANQGSEA. Trimming shortened V by 3 bases and J by 3 bases, and 14 bases separated the two germline ends. The CDR3 totals 15 residues. CDR3 DNA: TGCAGCGTTGAGGAGGGGGCGCGGGACACCGGGGAGCTGTTTTTT. Translating gives CSVEEGARDTGELFF.

The chain joins TRBV19 to TRBJ1-5; 8 positions agree with TRBD1. V lost 7 bases, J lost 0 bases, and 11 bases stayed unmatched. CDR3 size: 17 residues. Germline V gene sequence: CDR1 LNHDA, CDR2 SQIVND (reference sequence). CDR3 nucleotide sequence: TGTGCCAGTACCCCCGGGACAGGTTATGATAGCAATCAGCCCCAGCATTTT. This translates into CASTPGTGYDSNQPQHF.